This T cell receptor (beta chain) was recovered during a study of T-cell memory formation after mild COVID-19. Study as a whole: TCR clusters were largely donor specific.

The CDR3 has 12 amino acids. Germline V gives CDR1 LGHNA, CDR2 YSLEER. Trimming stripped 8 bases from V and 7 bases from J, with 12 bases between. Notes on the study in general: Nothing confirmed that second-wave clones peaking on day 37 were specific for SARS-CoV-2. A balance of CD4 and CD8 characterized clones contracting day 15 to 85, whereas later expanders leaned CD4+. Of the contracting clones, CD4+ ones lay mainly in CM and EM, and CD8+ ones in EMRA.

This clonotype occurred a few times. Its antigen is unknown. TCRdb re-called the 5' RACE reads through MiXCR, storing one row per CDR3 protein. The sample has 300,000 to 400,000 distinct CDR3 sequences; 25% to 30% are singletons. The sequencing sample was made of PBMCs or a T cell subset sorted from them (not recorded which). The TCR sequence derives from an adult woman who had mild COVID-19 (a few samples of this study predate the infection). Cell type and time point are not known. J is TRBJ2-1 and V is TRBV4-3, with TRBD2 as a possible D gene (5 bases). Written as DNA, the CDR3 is TGCGCCAGCGGTAATCCGGGGAATGAGCAGTTCTTC. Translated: CASGNPGNEQFF.